This T cell receptor (beta chain) was documented in a study of cytomegalovirus exposure and HLA in healthy donors. The CDR3 is 15 amino acids. Deletions cut 6 bases from V and 1 base from J, with 14 bases between. Germline V CDR1 and CDR2: MDHEN, SYDVKM. Libraries were prepared by immunoSEQ multiplex PCR; TCRdb keeps only in-frame clonotypes and omits some of them. The sample yields roughly 250,000 clones, approximately 83% seen once. The chain links TRBV28 to TRBJ2-3; maybe TRBD1 (6 bases). The sequenced sample consisted of PBMCs. This sequence was found in a woman aged 25 to 39 in good health and CMV-seropositive. CDR3 bases: TGTGCCAGCAGCCCCGCTCGGACAGGCACAGATACGCAGTATTTT. This encodes CASSPARTGTDTQYF.